This T cell receptor beta chain was obtained from a study of STAT3 mutations in large granular lymphocyte leukemia. Background on the study: Immunosuppressive therapy was given to more than half of T-LGLL patients. The study's findings and limits: Every T-LGLL patient had at least one immunodominant TCRbeta clonotype.

Remarks on this clone: The antigen remains unidentified.

Sequencing was performed with immunoSEQ multiplex PCR; in TCRdb, only in-frame clones are kept and a portion is missing. This table holds roughly 38,000 clones, 88% found once. V lost 3 bases and J 5 bases, leaving 5 bases between the germline ends. The CDR3 is 12 amino acids. Germline V CDR1 and CDR2: LNHDA, SQIVND (reference sequence). This clonotype was obtained from a human donor with T large granular lymphocyte leukemia. Some clones in this sample may be carry-over from other donors' samples. Material for sequencing was PBMCs. The genes are TRBV19 and TRBJ1-5; D is unclear. For the CDR3, the DNA is TGTGCCAGTAGTATTCGGGATCAGCCCCAGCATTTT. Translation: CASSIRDQPQHF.